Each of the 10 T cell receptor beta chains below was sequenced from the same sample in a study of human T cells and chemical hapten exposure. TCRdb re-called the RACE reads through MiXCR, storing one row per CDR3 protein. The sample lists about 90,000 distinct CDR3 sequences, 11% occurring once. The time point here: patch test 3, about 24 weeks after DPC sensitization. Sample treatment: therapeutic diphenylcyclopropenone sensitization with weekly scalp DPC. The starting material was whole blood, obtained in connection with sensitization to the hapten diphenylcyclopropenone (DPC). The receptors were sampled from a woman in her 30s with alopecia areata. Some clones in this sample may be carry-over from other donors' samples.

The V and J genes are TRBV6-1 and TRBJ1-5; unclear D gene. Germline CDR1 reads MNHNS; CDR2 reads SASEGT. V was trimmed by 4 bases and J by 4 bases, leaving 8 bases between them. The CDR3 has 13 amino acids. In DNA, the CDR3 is TGTGCCAGCAGTGGGTCAGAAAATCAGCCCCAGCATTTT. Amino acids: CASSGSENQPQHF.

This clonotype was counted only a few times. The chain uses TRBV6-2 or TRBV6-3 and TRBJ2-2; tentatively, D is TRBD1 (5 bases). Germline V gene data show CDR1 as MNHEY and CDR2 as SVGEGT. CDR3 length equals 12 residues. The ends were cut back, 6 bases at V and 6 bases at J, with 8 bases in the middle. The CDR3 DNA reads TGTGCCAGCAGAGAAGGGGCCGGGGAGCTGTTTTTT. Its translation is CASREGAGELFF.

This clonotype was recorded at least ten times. The CDR3 DNA sequence: TGCGCCAGCAGCTTGGTGGGCGTTCTGACAGATACGCAGTATTTT. As protein: CASSLVGVLTDTQYF. This chain links TRBV5-1 with TRBJ2-3; no firm D call. V was shortened by 0 bases and J by 3 bases, with 11 bases between the two germline ends. The germline CDR1 and CDR2 sequences are SGHRS and YFSETQ. This CDR3 is built from 15 residues.

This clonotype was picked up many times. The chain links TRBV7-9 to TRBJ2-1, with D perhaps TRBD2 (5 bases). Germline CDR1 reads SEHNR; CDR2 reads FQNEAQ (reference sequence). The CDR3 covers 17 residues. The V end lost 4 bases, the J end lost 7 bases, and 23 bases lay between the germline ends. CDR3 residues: CASSSRMSTGDLNEQFF. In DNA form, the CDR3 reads TGTGCCAGCAGCTCGCGAATGTCAACCGGGGATTTGAATGAGCAGTTCTTC.

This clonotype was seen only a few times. This chain's CDR3 is CATSTSGTGVYEQYF. CDR3 DNA sequence: TGTGCCACCAGTACGTCCGGGACAGGGGTCTACGAGCAGTACTTC. The chain combines TRBV24-1 with TRBJ2-7, with 10 bases aligning to TRBD1. This CDR3 comprises 15 residues. Unmatched junction bases numbered 7, after V lost 6 bases and J lost 3 bases. The germline V gene encodes CDR1 KGHDR and CDR2 SFDVKD.

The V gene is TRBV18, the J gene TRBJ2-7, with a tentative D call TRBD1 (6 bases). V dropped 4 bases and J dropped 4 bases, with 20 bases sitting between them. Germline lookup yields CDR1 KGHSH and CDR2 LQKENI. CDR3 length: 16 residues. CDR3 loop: CASSLNRDPDPYEQYV. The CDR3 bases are TGTGCCAGCTCACTCAACAGGGACCCAGACCCTTACGAGCAGTACGTC.

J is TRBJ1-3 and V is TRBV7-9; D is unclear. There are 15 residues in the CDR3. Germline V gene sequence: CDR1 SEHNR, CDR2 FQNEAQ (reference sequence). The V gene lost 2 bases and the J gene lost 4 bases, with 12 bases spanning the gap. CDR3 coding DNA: TGTGCCAGCAGCTTAAATGGGGTTGGCGGAAACACCATATATTTT. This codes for CASSLNGVGGNTIYF. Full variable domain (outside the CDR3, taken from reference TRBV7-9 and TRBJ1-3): DTGVSQNPRHKITKRGQNVTFRCDPISEHNRLYWYRQTLGQGPEFLTYFQNEAQLEKSRLLSDRFSAERPKGSFSTLEIQRTEQGDSAMYLCASSLNGVGGNTIYFGEGSWLTVV.

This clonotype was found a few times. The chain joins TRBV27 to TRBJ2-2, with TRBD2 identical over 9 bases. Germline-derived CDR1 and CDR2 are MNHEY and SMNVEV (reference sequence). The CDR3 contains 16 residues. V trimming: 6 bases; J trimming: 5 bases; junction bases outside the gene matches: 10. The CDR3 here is CASRKGSGSSTGELFF. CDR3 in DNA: TGTGCCAGCAGAAAGGGTAGCGGGAGCTCGACCGGGGAGCTGTTTTTT.

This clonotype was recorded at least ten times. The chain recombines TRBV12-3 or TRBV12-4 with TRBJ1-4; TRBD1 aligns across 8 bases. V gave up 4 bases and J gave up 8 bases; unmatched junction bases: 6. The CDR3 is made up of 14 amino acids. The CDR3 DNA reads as TGTGCCAGCAGTTCACAGGGGGTCCAGGAAAAACTGTTTTTT. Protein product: CASSSQGVQEKLFF.

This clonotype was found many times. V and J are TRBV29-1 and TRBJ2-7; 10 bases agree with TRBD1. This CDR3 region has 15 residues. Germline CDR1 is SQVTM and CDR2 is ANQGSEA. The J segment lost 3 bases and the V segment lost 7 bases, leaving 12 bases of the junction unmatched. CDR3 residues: CSALGQGPGDYEQYF. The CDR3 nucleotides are TGCAGCGCTCTGGGACAGGGGCCAGGAGACTACGAGCAGTACTTC.